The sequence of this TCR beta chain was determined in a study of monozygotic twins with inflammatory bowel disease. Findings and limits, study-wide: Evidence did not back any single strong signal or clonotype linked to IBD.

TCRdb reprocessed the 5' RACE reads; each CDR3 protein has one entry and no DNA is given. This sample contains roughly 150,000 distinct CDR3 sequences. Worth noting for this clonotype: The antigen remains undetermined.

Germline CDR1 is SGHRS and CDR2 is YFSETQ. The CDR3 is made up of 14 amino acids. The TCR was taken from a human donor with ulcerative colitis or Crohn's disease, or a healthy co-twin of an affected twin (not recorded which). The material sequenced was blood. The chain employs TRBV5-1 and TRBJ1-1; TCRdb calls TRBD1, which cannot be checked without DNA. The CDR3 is CASTLGDRGTEAFF.